This TCR beta chain was sequenced during a study of blood T cell repertoires in COVID-19. Looking at the study overall: The study drew acute and convalescent COVID-19 samples from the United States, Italy and Spain.

Source study methods: The authors estimated nucleated cell counts from reference gene primer amplification. Sequenced by immunoSEQ multiplex PCR; TCRdb stores in-frame clones only, minus some. V and J calls plus clone size are reproduced from that table; the DNA served to infer D and trimming. The sample consists of under 250,000 clones, 80% to 85% of them appearing once. The CDR3 covers 15 residues. In germline, CDR1 is SQVTM, CDR2 ANQGSEA. With 7 bases removed from V and 1 base from J, the gap between germline ends came to 19 bases. The sequenced material came from peripheral blood. The chain couples TRBV29-1 to TRBJ1-2; D unclear. The receptor's source is a woman aged 40 to 49 who had recovered from COVID-19. CDR3 protein: CSAIPSTAVNYGYTF. CDR3 bases: TGCAGCGCTATACCCAGTACAGCGGTTAACTATGGCTACACCTTC.